These T cell receptor beta chains were read from a single sample in a study of regulatory T cells in long-lasting Graves disease. Each CDR3 protein is one row after TCRdb ran MiXCR on the multiplex PCR reads. The data contain hundreds of thousands of distinct CDR3 sequences, roughly 16% of them singletons. This sample also belongs to another study, concerning T cells in Graves' hyperthyroidism and ophthalmopathy.

This material consisted of peripheral blood mononuclear cells (PBMCs), taken at new diagnosis, from a patient treated with antithyroid drugs. The receptors come from a young woman with Graves disease. Both conserved end residues are part of each CDR3. D genes are given only for firm matches. Some rows have no size entry. The others give once, few or many, or a class for an expanded clone.

>TRBV5-1|TRBJ1-6|NA|NA
CASSYYRQSNANSPLHF
TGCGCCAGCAGCTACTATCGACAATCCAACGCCAATTCACCCCTCCACTTT
>TRBV12-3/TRBV12-4|TRBJ2-1|NA|few
CASSSQLYNEQFF
TGTGCCAGCAGTTCACAACTCTACAATGAGCAGTTCTTC
>TRBV3-1|TRBJ2-5|TRBD2|NA
CASSRLAGNEQYF
TGTGCCAGCAGCCGACTAGCGGGAAATGAGCAGTACTTC
>TRBV28|TRBJ1-5|NA|many
CASSFPGTGNQPQHF
TGTGCCAGCAGTTTTCCAGGGACTGGAAATCAGCCCCAGCATTTT
>TRBV20-1|TRBJ2-7|TRBD2|NA
CSARDQTGGPLGEQYF
TGCAGTGCTAGAGATCAAACGGGAGGGCCTCTCGGAGAGCAGTACTTC
>TRBV27|TRBJ2-7|TRBD1|few
CASSPALDRVYEQYF
TGTGCCAGCAGTCCCGCCCTTGACAGGGTCTACGAGCAGTACTTC
>TRBV3-1|TRBJ1-1|NA|many
CASSPVFRTEAFF
TGTGCCAGCAGCCCGGTTTTTAGGACTGAAGCTTTCTTT
>TRBV27|TRBJ2-3|NA|few
CASSWGLPFGTDTQYF
TGTGCCAGCAGTTGGGGTCTCCCCTTTGGCACAGATACGCAGTATTTT
>TRBV12-3/TRBV12-4|TRBJ1-2|TRBD1|many
CASSPRQGGGYTF
TGTGCCAGCAGCCCACGACAGGGAGGAGGCTACACCTTC
>TRBV30|TRBJ1-2|TRBD1|NA
CAWSVGQYYGYTF
TGTGCCTGGAGTGTGGGACAGTACTATGGCTACACCTTC
>TRBV12-3/TRBV12-4|TRBJ2-5|NA|many
CASSPAVGAGETQYF
TGTGCCAGCAGTCCCGCAGTGGGGGCGGGAGAGACCCAGTACTTC
>TRBV5-5|TRBJ1-6|NA|few
CASSLLDRRLSSPLHF
TGTGCCAGCAGCCTCTTAGACAGGCGGCTCAGTTCACCCCTCCACTTT
>TRBV20-1|TRBJ2-3|TRBD2|many
CSARSTSGRSTDTQYF
TGCAGTGCTAGATCGACTAGCGGGAGAAGCACAGATACGCAGTATTTT
>TRBV5-1|TRBJ1-2|TRBD1|many
CASSPAPGTGIVGYTF
TGCGCCAGCAGCCCGGCCCCGGGGACAGGGATCGTCGGCTACACCTTC
>TRBV12-3/TRBV12-4|TRBJ1-2|NA|many
CASSLMVLGGYTF
TGTGCCAGCAGTTTAATGGTTCTAGGAGGCTACACCTTC
>TRBV30|TRBJ2-3|NA|few
CAWKRVSADTQYF
TGTGCCTGGAAACGCGTCTCGGCAGATACGCAGTATTTT
>TRBV10-2|TRBJ2-7|TRBD1|once
CASSSFGTGVSYEQYF
TGCGCCAGCAGTTCCTTCGGGACAGGTGTCTCCTACGAGCAGTACTTC
>TRBV18|TRBJ1-1|NA|many
CASSPPPGTEAFF
TGTGCCAGCAGTCCCCCCCCAGGGACTGAAGCTTTCTTT
>TRBV7-2|TRBJ1-1|NA|NA
CASSSGIFAFF
TGTGCCAGCAGTTCAGGAATCTTTGCTTTCTTT
>TRBV7-6|TRBJ1-1|NA|many
CASSLGFEGNTEAFF
TGTGCCAGCAGCTTAGGATTTGAAGGGAACACTGAAGCTTTCTTT
>TRBV19|TRBJ2-2|NA|few
CATTPLASNTGELFF
TGTGCCACGACCCCCCTGGCATCCAACACCGGGGAGCTGTTTTTT
>TRBV20-1|TRBJ2-7|NA|NA
CSAREAGNLYEQYF
TGCAGTGCTAGAGAAGCAGGGAACCTCTACGAGCAGTACTTC
>TRBV20-1|TRBJ2-1|TRBD1|NA
CSATQGASEQFF
TGCAGTGCAACGCAGGGGGCAAGTGAGCAGTTCTTC
>TRBV28|TRBJ2-7|NA|few
CASMSFSYEQYF
TGTGCCAGCATGAGCTTCTCCTACGAGCAGTACTTC
>TRBV5-5|TRBJ2-7|TRBD1|NA
CASSVGQVFDEQYF
TGTGCCAGCAGCGTGGGACAGGTATTCGACGAGCAGTACTTC
>TRBV6-4|TRBJ2-7|TRBD2|NA
CASSDSVLSGSWYEQYF
TGTGCCAGCAGTGACTCTGTATTGAGCGGGAGTTGGTACGAGCAGTACTTC
>TRBV29-1|TRBJ2-1|TRBD2|many
CSGRAGVSRNEQFF
TGCAGCGGACGAGCGGGAGTGAGTCGGAATGAGCAGTTCTTC
>TRBV11-2|TRBJ1-5|NA|many
CASSNGQSNQPQHF
TGTGCCAGCAGCAATGGACAGTCCAATCAGCCCCAGCATTTT
>TRBV2|TRBJ2-4|NA|few
CASSEEAGKLAKNIQYF
TGTGCCAGCAGTGAAGAAGCTGGAAAACTAGCCAAAAACATTCAGTACTTC
>TRBV19|TRBJ1-1|TRBD1|NA
CASSQGRGQGNTEAFF
TGTGCCAGTAGTCAAGGTCGAGGACAGGGGAATACTGAAGCTTTCTTT
>TRBV6-1|TRBJ2-7|NA|few
CASTLDRERYEQYF
TGTGCCAGCACCCTAGACAGAGAAAGATACGAGCAGTACTTC